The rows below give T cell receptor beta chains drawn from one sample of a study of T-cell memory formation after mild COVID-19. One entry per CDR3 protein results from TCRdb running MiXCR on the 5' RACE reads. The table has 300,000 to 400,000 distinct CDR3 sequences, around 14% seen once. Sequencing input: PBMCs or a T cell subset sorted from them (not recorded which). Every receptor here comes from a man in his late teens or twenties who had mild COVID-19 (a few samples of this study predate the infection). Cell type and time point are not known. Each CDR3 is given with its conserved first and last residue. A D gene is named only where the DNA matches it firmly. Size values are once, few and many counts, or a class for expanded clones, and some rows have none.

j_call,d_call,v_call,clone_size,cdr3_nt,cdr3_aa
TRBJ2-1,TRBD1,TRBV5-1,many,TGCGCCAGCGGGACGCACCCGGGACAGGGTAGCAATGAGCAGTTCTTC,CASGTHPGQGSNEQFF
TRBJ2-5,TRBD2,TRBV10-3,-,TGTGCCATCAGTGAGTGGCTAGCGGGGGGACAAGAGACCCAGTACTTC,CAISEWLAGGQETQYF
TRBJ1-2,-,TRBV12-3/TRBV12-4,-,TGTGCCAGCAGGGCGGGGGTGTATTATGGCTACACCTTC,CASRAGVYYGYTF
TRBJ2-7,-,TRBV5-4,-,TGTGCCAGCAGCACAGGCCCGCAGGGCATGTTCTACGAGCAGTACTTC,CASSTGPQGMFYEQYF
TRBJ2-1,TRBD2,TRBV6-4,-,TGTGCCAGCAGTGACGGTAGCGGGAGCTACAATGAGCAGTTCTTC,CASSDGSGSYNEQFF
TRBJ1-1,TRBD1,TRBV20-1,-,TGCAGTGTTCTGAGGGGGCAGCGGAACACTGAAGCTTTCTTT,CSVLRGQRNTEAFF
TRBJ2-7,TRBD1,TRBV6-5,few,TGTGCCAGCGGACAGGGGCCCTACGAGCAGTACTTC,CASGQGPYEQYF
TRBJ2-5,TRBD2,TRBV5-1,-,TGCGCCAGCAGGGCCGGGACTAAAGAGACCCAGTACTTC,CASRAGTKETQYF
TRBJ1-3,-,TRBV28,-,TGTGCCAGCATTCCCCACGGGAACGAGGCTGGAAACACCATATATTTT,CASIPHGNEAGNTIYF
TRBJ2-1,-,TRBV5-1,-,TGCGCCAGCAGCTTCTCGGGGGCTTCCTACAATGAGCAGTTCTTC,CASSFSGASYNEQFF
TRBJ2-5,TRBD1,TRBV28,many,TGTGCCAGCAGTTTACCCTCCGGGACAGGGTTGGGAGAGACCCAGTACTTC,CASSLPSGTGLGETQYF
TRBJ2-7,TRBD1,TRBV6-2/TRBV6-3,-,TGTGCCAGCAGCCGGGACAGTAACTACGAGCAGTACTTC,CASSRDSNYEQYF
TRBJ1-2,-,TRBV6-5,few,TGTGCCAGCAGAAGGGGGGGATCCAACTATGGCTACACCTTC,CASRRGGSNYGYTF
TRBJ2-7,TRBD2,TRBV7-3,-,TGTGCCAGCAGCCTCCGGGCGGGGGGGTCCTACGAGCAGTACTTC,CASSLRAGGSYEQYF
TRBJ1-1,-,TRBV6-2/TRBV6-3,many,TGTGCCAGCACCGCCGACATTTATGGGTTTGGTGACACTGAAGCTTTCTTT,CASTADIYGFGDTEAFF
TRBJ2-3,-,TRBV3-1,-,TGTGCCAGCAGCCAAGAAGGGGCTGGTGCGCAGTATTTT,CASSQEGAGAQYF
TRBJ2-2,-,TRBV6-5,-,TGTGCCAGCAGTTACCGCAACTGTGGGGCGCCCACCGGGGAGCTGTTTTTT,CASSYRNCGAPTGELFF
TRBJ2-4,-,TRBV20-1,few,TGCAGTGCTAGCCCCCCCGCGGGCCCTCGGGACATTCAGTACTTC,CSASPPAGPRDIQYF
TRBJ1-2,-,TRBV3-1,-,TGTGCCAGCAGCCAAGGCAGGCGTAACTATGGCTACACCTTC,CASSQGRRNYGYTF
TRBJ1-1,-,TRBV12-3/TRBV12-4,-,TGTGCCAGCACCCCCCTGGGGGCCTGGAACACTGAAGCTTTCTTT,CASTPLGAWNTEAFF
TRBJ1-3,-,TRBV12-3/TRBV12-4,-,TGTGCCAGCGGAGACATTACTGGAAACACCATATATTTT,CASGDITGNTIYF
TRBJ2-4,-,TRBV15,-,TGTGCCACCAGCAGAGATCGGCCTACGGGCATTCAGTACTTC,CATSRDRPTGIQYF
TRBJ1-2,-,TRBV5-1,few,TGCGCCAGCAGCTTGGACGATTACTATGGCTACACCTTC,CASSLDDYYGYTF
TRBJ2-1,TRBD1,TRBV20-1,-,TGCAGTGCTAGCGACAGGGATGGGACCTACAATGAGCAGTTCTTC,CSASDRDGTYNEQFF
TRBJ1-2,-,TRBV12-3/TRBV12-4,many,TGTGCCAGCAGCCATGACCGTGACTATGGCTACACCTTC,CASSHDRDYGYTF
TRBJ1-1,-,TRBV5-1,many,TGCGCCAGCAGCGGAACCGGGACGGTGAACACTGAAGCTTTCTTT,CASSGTGTVNTEAFF
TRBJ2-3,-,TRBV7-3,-,TGTGCCAGCAGCTTAGGTAGAGTAGTACGGAGCACAGATACGCAGTATTTT,CASSLGRVVRSTDTQYF
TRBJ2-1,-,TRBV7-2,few,TGTGCCAGCAGCTTACCGACGGGATACAATGAGCAGTTCTTC,CASSLPTGYNEQFF
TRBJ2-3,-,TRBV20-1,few,TGCAGTGCTAGCCCCCAGGGTCGGGGCACAGATACGCAGTATTTT,CSASPQGRGTDTQYF